This entry describes one T cell receptor beta chain. What it binds is not known. TCRdb ran MiXCR on the 5' RACE reads and lists one entry per CDR3 protein. The sample yields about 350,000 distinct CDR3 sequences, about an eighth seen once. The CDR3 extends over 19 amino acids. Looked up from germline, CDR1 is LGHNA and CDR2 is YNFKEQ. Trimming pared 4 bases from V and 0 bases from J, leaving 23 bases between. This sample was taken from a study of T-cell memory formation after mild COVID-19. Broader study findings: Later expanders leaned toward CD4+, whereas clones contracting from day 15 to 85 were balanced CD4/CD8. Second-wave clones peaking on day 37 lacked confirmed SARS-CoV-2 specificity.

Specimen: PBMCs or a T cell subset sorted from them (not recorded which). The clonotype was recovered from a young man who had mild COVID-19 (a few samples of this study predate the infection). Cell type and time point are not known. This chain joins TRBV4-2 and TRBJ2-3; a possible D gene is TRBD2 (6 bases). CDR3 DNA sequence: TGTGCCAGCAGCCCATGGGGTCGCGGGGAAAGATCTAGCACAGATACGCAGTATTTT. The encoded protein is CASSPWGRGERSSTDTQYF.